Listed below are T cell receptor beta chains from one sample, sequenced in a study of cytomegalovirus exposure and HLA in healthy donors. Data came from immunoSEQ multiplex PCR; TCRdb stores just in-frame clones and leaves some out. The sample holds roughly 200,000 clones; about 80% are singletons and the top ten take approximately 4.4%. The sequenced material came from PBMCs. The receptors shown here come from a young woman in good health and CMV-seropositive. Both conserved end residues are part of each CDR3. The D gene is left open where the match is weak. Where a row states a size, it is once, few, many or the class of an expanded clone; other rows omit it.

V: TRBV4-2; D: NA; J: TRBJ2-7; size: NA; DNA: TGTGCCAGCAGCCAAACGGGAACTACCTACGAGCAGTACTTC; CDR3: CASSQTGTTYEQYF
V: TRBV2; D: NA; J: TRBJ1-2; size: NA; DNA: TGTGCCAGCAGTCTTGACATTAACTATGGCTACACCTTC; CDR3: CASSLDINYGYTF
V: TRBV5-6; D: TRBD2; J: TRBJ2-7; size: once; DNA: TGTGCCAGCAGCTTGGGACTAGCGGGAAACTCCTACGAGCAGTACTTC; CDR3: CASSLGLAGNSYEQYF
V: TRBV27; D: NA; J: TRBJ1-5; size: NA; DNA: TGTGCCAGCAGTCCATGGGAGGGTCGGCGGGCGAATCAGCCCCAGCATTTT; CDR3: CASSPWEGRRANQPQHF
V: TRBV7-9; D: TRBD1; J: TRBJ1-2; size: NA; DNA: TGTGCCAGCAGCCGGTGGACAGGGGGGGACTATGGCTACACCTTC; CDR3: CASSRWTGGDYGYTF
V: TRBV4-3; D: TRBD1; J: TRBJ1-2; size: NA; DNA: TGCGCCAGCAGCCAATTTACCGGGACAGGCGAGGGCTACACCTTC; CDR3: CASSQFTGTGEGYTF
V: TRBV23-1; D: NA; J: TRBJ1-2; size: NA; DNA: TGCGCCAGCAGTCGACAGTTAGTTAACTATGGCTACACCTTC; CDR3: CASSRQLVNYGYTF
V: TRBV29-1; D: TRBD2; J: TRBJ2-1; size: NA; DNA: TGCAGCGCTGAGTCGGCTCCGGGAGGGTACAATGAGCAGTTCTTC; CDR3: CSAESAPGGYNEQFF
V: TRBV13; D: TRBD2; J: TRBJ2-7; size: NA; DNA: TGTGCCAGCAGCCGACAGCATACCAGGGCTAGCGGCAAATACGAGCAGTACTTC; CDR3: CASSRQHTRASGKYEQYF
V: TRBV9; D: NA; J: TRBJ2-5; size: NA; DNA: TGTGCCAGCAGCGTATGGGGAGGCGAGACCCAGTACTTC; CDR3: CASSVWGGETQYF
V: TRBV7-8; D: TRBD2; J: TRBJ2-7; size: NA; DNA: TGTGCCAGCAGCTTAGCCGGGGTTAGCGGGAGGGCCCAGTACTTC; CDR3: CASSLAGVSGRAQYF
V: TRBV27; D: TRBD1; J: TRBJ2-5; size: NA; DNA: TGTGCCAGCGGATTCCCGGGACAGGGGGCTGAGACCCAGTACTTC; CDR3: CASGFPGQGAETQYF
V: TRBV9; D: TRBD2; J: TRBJ2-3; size: NA; DNA: TGTGCCAGCAGCACTAGCGGGGGGCTCACAGATACGCAGTATTTT; CDR3: CASSTSGGLTDTQYF
V: TRBV7-2; D: NA; J: TRBJ2-3; size: NA; DNA: TGTGCCAGCAGCTATGTAGCGGATTTATTAGATACGCAGTATTTT; CDR3: CASSYVADLLDTQYF
V: TRBV9; D: TRBD1; J: TRBJ2-5; size: few; DNA: TGTGCCAGCAGCCTTGGGGGTGGACAGGGCCCGACGGAGACCCAGTACTTC; CDR3: CASSLGGGQGPTETQYF
V: TRBV7-8; D: NA; J: TRBJ1-5; size: few; DNA: TGTGCCAGCAGAAAAAGTTGGGGGGTGGAGAGCAATCAGCCCCAGCATTTT; CDR3: CASRKSWGVESNQPQHF
V: TRBV19; D: TRBD1; J: TRBJ2-7; size: NA; DNA: TGTGCCAGTAGGGACAGGGTTAATGGCGAGCAGTACTTC; CDR3: CASRDRVNGEQYF
V: TRBV7-2; D: NA; J: TRBJ1-1; size: few; DNA: TGTGCCAGCAGCACTACCTGGGGCGGTGAAGCTTTCTTT; CDR3: CASSTTWGGEAFF
V: TRBV4-1; D: TRBD2; J: TRBJ2-7; size: few; DNA: TGCGCCAGCAGCCAAGAAGACCGCGGGGGGTTGGAGCAGTACTTC; CDR3: CASSQEDRGGLEQYF
V: TRBV21-1; D: NA; J: TRBJ1-1; size: once; DNA: TGTGCCAGCAGCAAAGTAAGAGAGAACACTGAAGCTTTCTTT; CDR3: CASSKVRENTEAFF
V: TRBV9; D: TRBD2; J: TRBJ2-3; size: once; DNA: TGTGCCAGCAGCGATACTAGCGGAAGCGCCTTTAGTTTGGATACGCAGTATTTT; CDR3: CASSDTSGSAFSLDTQYF
V: TRBV27; D: NA; J: TRBJ2-7; size: few; DNA: TGTGCCAGCAGTTCCGGGACCTACGAGCAGTACTTC; CDR3: CASSSGTYEQYF
V: TRBV27; D: NA; J: TRBJ2-1; size: few; DNA: TGTGCCAGCAGTCCCCTCTTGTTGGTCACTAGCATTGCCAATGAGCAGTTCTTC; CDR3: CASSPLLLVTSIANEQFF
V: TRBV4-2; D: NA; J: TRBJ1-5; size: NA; DNA: TGTGCCAGCAGCCAAGATCCTAGGCAGCCCCAGCATTTT; CDR3: CASSQDPRQPQHF
V: TRBV27; D: TRBD1; J: TRBJ1-6; size: NA; DNA: TGTGCCAGCAGTCGAACCCGGGACAGACTTTCACCCCTCCACTTT; CDR3: CASSRTRDRLSPLHF
V: TRBV11-2; D: TRBD2; J: TRBJ2-1; size: few; DNA: TGTGCCAGTGCTAGCGGGTATTACAATGAGCAGTTCTTC; CDR3: CASASGYYNEQFF
V: TRBV4-1; D: TRBD1; J: TRBJ2-7; size: NA; DNA: TGCGCCAGCAGTCGAGGGACAGGGGATATCTACGAGCAGTACTTC; CDR3: CASSRGTGDIYEQYF
V: TRBV18; D: TRBD2; J: TRBJ2-5; size: few; DNA: TGTGCCAGCTCACCACAGGGAGGGCAAGAGACCCAGTACTTC; CDR3: CASSPQGGQETQYF
V: TRBV7-7; D: TRBD2; J: TRBJ2-5; size: NA; DNA: TGTGCCAGCAGCACCGGACTAGCCCTAGGGGAGACCCAGTACTTC; CDR3: CASSTGLALGETQYF
V: TRBV19; D: TRBD1; J: TRBJ1-1; size: NA; DNA: TGTGCCGGTAGAAACAGGGGAATGAACACTGAAGCTTTCTTT; CDR3: CAGRNRGMNTEAFF
V: TRBV4-1; D: NA; J: TRBJ1-1; size: NA; DNA: TGCGCCAGCAGCCAAGACAGGTACGATTCGAACACTGAAGCTTTCTTT; CDR3: CASSQDRYDSNTEAFF
V: TRBV5-4; D: NA; J: TRBJ1-1; size: NA; DNA: TGTGCCAGCAGCTTATGGGCCTCCGGAAGCACTGAAGCTTTCTTT; CDR3: CASSLWASGSTEAFF
V: TRBV7-6; D: NA; J: TRBJ1-2; size: once; DNA: TGTGCCAGCAGCTTAGCGCTGAACAGCGGCTACACCTTC; CDR3: CASSLALNSGYTF
V: TRBV6-6; D: TRBD1; J: TRBJ1-1; size: NA; DNA: TGTGCCAGCAGAACAGGGGGCCCCGGCACTGAAGCTTTCTTT; CDR3: CASRTGGPGTEAFF
V: TRBV13; D: NA; J: TRBJ2-2; size: NA; DNA: TGTGCCAGCAGTATACAGGGTTTGGGCACCGGGGAGCTGTTTTTT; CDR3: CASSIQGLGTGELFF
V: TRBV21-1; D: NA; J: TRBJ1-2; size: NA; DNA: TGTGCCAGCAGCAAAGCGTGGGGGACAAAGAAGACGGGGAACTATGGCTACACCTTC; CDR3: CASSKAWGTKKTGNYGYTF
V: TRBV10-3; D: TRBD1; J: TRBJ1-1; size: few; DNA: TGTGCCATCAGACCGGGACAGGTGCCTGAAGCTTTCTTT; CDR3: CAIRPGQVPEAFF
V: TRBV7-9; D: TRBD2; J: TRBJ2-1; size: NA; DNA: TGTGCCAGCAGCTTAGCTGCTCAACTAGCGGGGGATGAGCAGTTCTTC; CDR3: CASSLAAQLAGDEQFF
V: TRBV5-8; D: NA; J: TRBJ2-7; size: NA; DNA: TGTGCCAGCAGAGGTAGGCGGGGATCCTACGAGCAGTACTTC; CDR3: CASRGRRGSYEQYF
V: TRBV10-3; D: TRBD1; J: TRBJ2-2; size: NA; DNA: TGTGCCATCAGTGACCTTAGGACAGGGTGGGGCGGGGAGCTGTTTTTT; CDR3: CAISDLRTGWGGELFF
V: TRBV27; D: TRBD1; J: TRBJ1-4; size: NA; DNA: TGTGCCAGCACCGACAGGGACAATGAAAAACTGTTTTTT; CDR3: CASTDRDNEKLFF
V: TRBV21-1; D: NA; J: TRBJ2-5; size: few; DNA: TGTGCCAGCAGCAAACCCGGGGAGACCCAGTACTTC; CDR3: CASSKPGETQYF
V: TRBV7-6; D: NA; J: TRBJ2-7; size: few; DNA: TGTGCCAGCAGCCCAGGGTTATCCTACGAGCAGTACTTC; CDR3: CASSPGLSYEQYF
V: TRBV29-1; D: NA; J: TRBJ1-1; size: NA; DNA: TGCAGCGTCCGACAGGAGGACACTGAAGCTTTCTTT; CDR3: CSVRQEDTEAFF
V: TRBV5-1; D: NA; J: TRBJ1-1; size: NA; DNA: TGCGCCAGCAGCTTGCTACCTTTGAACACTGAAGCTTTCTTT; CDR3: CASSLLPLNTEAFF
V: TRBV5-1; D: NA; J: TRBJ2-7; size: NA; DNA: TGCGCCAGCAGCTCGGAGACGAGGGAGCAGTACTTC; CDR3: CASSSETREQYF
V: TRBV4-1; D: NA; J: TRBJ1-2; size: NA; DNA: TGCGCCAGCAGCCAAACACAGGGATCATATGGCTACACCTTC; CDR3: CASSQTQGSYGYTF
V: TRBV2; D: TRBD2; J: TRBJ2-1; size: NA; DNA: TGTGCCAGCAGTGACTATCGAGTTCTAGCGGTCTCCTACAATGAGCAGTTCTTC; CDR3: CASSDYRVLAVSYNEQFF
V: TRBV7-7; D: TRBD1; J: TRBJ2-2; size: once; DNA: TGTGCCAGCAGCTTATTGGCCGGGGACAGCAACACCGGGGAGCTGTTTTTT; CDR3: CASSLLAGDSNTGELFF
V: TRBV11-2; D: NA; J: TRBJ1-1; size: NA; DNA: TGTGCCAGCACCTTGCCGAGCACTGAAGCTTTCTTT; CDR3: CASTLPSTEAFF
V: TRBV4-1; D: NA; J: TRBJ2-1; size: NA; DNA: TGCGCCAGCAGCCAGACTACCGGAGGCTACAATGAGCAGTTCTTC; CDR3: CASSQTTGGYNEQFF
V: TRBV10-3; D: NA; J: TRBJ1-2; size: NA; DNA: TGTGCCATCAGTTTACAGGGAGTACAGGGCTACACCTTC; CDR3: CAISLQGVQGYTF
V: TRBV5-8; D: NA; J: TRBJ1-1; size: NA; DNA: TGTGCCAGCAGCTCTAGACAGGCCATGAACACTGAAGCTTTCTTT; CDR3: CASSSRQAMNTEAFF
V: TRBV2; D: NA; J: TRBJ2-7; size: NA; DNA: TGTGCCAGCAGCCTTGACATCTACGAGCAGTACTTC; CDR3: CASSLDIYEQYF
V: TRBV5-1; D: NA; J: TRBJ1-3; size: NA; DNA: TGCGCCAGCAGCTTTGCAGAGACTTTTGGAAACACCATATATTTT; CDR3: CASSFAETFGNTIYF